This T cell receptor beta chain appears in the sequencing data of a study of T cell clones after liver transplantation. Study background: Tolerant meant at least one year fully off immunosuppression without liver enzymes above twice normal. Overall study results and limits: Post-transplant time points were not standardized, so conclusions are preliminary.

This clone showed up just a few times. Its antigen is not identified. Data came from immunoSEQ multiplex PCR; TCRdb stores just in-frame clones and leaves some out. The data show fewer than 65,000 clones, 86% seen once. V lost 4 bases to trimming and J lost 4 bases, with 8 bases between them. Per the germline V gene, CDR1 is MNHNS and CDR2 is SASEGT. The CDR3 has 12 residues. This sample comprised CD8+ T cells from blood, obtained 12 months after liver transplant. The chain has TRBV6-1 and TRBJ2-7; D is perhaps TRBD2 (5 bases). This receptor was taken from a human patient who received a liver transplant. Some T cells may arise from the graft donor. CDR3: CASSGLAYEQYF. CDR3 DNA sequence: TGTGCCAGCAGTGGGTTAGCGTACGAGCAGTACTTC.